These 9 T cell receptor beta chains were sequenced from one sample in a study. TCRdb processed the RT-PCR reads anew with MiXCR; each CDR3 protein has one entry. The sample records almost 700,000 distinct CDR3 sequences, 12% to 15% being singletons. Sequences were obtained from memory CD4+ T cells from blood. Source of these receptors: a female donor in good health, serving as a healthy control.

There are many counts of this clonotype. This chain links TRBV10-3 with TRBJ2-4; TRBD1 agrees at 7 bases. There are 16 residues in the CDR3. The junction had 14 bases not matched to a gene; V was cut back by 6 bases and J by 6 bases. Germline CDR1 and CDR2: ENHRY and SYGVKD. CDR3 bases: TGTGCCATCAGCCGGGACAGTGGGGTAGGGGGAAACATTCAGTACTTC. This gives the protein CAISRDSGVGGNIQYF.

This clonotype was found a few times. This chain links TRBV7-6 with TRBJ2-1; D may be TRBD1 (5 bases). V was shortened by 5 bases and J by 1 base, with 15 bases between the two germline ends. CDR1 is SGHVS and CDR2 is FNYEAQ in the germline V gene. CDR3 length: 16 residues. The CDR3 protein is CASSNPYRFSYNEQFF. CDR3 nucleotide sequence: TGTGCCAGCAGCAATCCTTACAGGTTTTCCTACAATGAGCAGTTCTTC. Looking up the rest from reference TRBV7-6 and TRBJ2-1 gives the full variable domain: GAGVSQSPRYKVTKRGQDVALRCDPISGHVSLYWYRQALGQGPEFLTYFNYEAQQDKSGLPNDRFSAERPEGSISTLTIQRTEQRDSAMYRCASSNPYRFSYNEQFFGPGTRLTVL.

J is TRBJ2-3 and V is TRBV6-2 or TRBV6-3; 8 bases match TRBD2. This CDR3 is built from 15 residues. With V trimmed by 2 bases and J by 2 bases, 3 bases remained unmatched. Germline CDR1 is MNHEY and CDR2 is SVGEGT. CDR3 DNA: TGTGCCAGCAGTTACGATAGCGGGGACACAGATACGCAGTATTTT. Its translation is CASSYDSGDTDTQYF.

This clonotype was counted ten times or more. The chain joins TRBV5-1 to TRBJ2-2; the D call may be TRBD1 or TRBD2 (6 bases each). Germline loops: CDR1 SGHRS, CDR2 YFSETQ. The germline V and J ends were trimmed by 4 bases and 3 bases, with 10 bases remaining between them. The CDR3 loop spans 14 amino acids. The CDR3 DNA is TGCGCCAGCAGCGCGGGACAACACACCGGGGAGCTGTTTTTT. Amino acids: CASSAGQHTGELFF. The whole variable domain, filled in from reference TRBV5-1 and TRBJ2-2, reads KAGVTQTPRYLIKTRGQQVTLSCSPISGHRSVSWYQQTPGQGLQFLFEYFSETQRNKGNFPGRFSGRQFSNSRSEMNVSTLELGDSALYLCASSAGQHTGELFFGEGSRLTVL.

The chain has TRBV7-9 and TRBJ1-3; the D gene is possibly TRBD1 (5 bases). CDR1 SEHNR and CDR2 FQNEAQ come from the germline V gene (reference sequence). The CDR3 contains 16 residues. Trimming shortened V by 5 bases and J by 8 bases, and 22 bases separated the two germline ends. The CDR3 reads CASSQRTSTGYDTIYF. CDR3 coding DNA: TGTGCCAGCAGCCAACGGACAAGTACAGGTTATGACACCATATATTTT.

The table lists this clonotype with a few counts. The genes are TRBV18 and TRBJ2-5; D remains unclear. The CDR3 sequence is 12 residues long. V lost 1 base and J 4 bases, leaving 4 bases between the germline ends. CDR1 KGHSH and CDR2 LQKENI come from the germline V gene. CDR3 DNA sequence: TGTGCCAGCTCACCACAACCAGAGACCCAGTACTTC. The encoded protein is CASSPQPETQYF.

J is TRBJ2-3 and V is TRBV6-2 or TRBV6-3; no clear D. Trimming shortened V by 11 bases and J by 6 bases, and 15 bases separated the two germline ends. This CDR3 comprises 12 residues. Germline CDR1 is MNHEY and CDR2 is SVGEGT. The DNA of the CDR3 is TGTGCCTCCAGAGGACCTGACGATACGCAGTATTTT. Its translation is CASRGPDDTQYF.

The chain has TRBV27 and TRBJ2-3, with TRBD2 identical over 10 bases. Germline V CDR1 and CDR2: MNHEY, SMNVEV (reference sequence). This CDR3 has 16 amino acids. V gave up 7 bases and J gave up 3 bases; unmatched junction bases: 10. CDR3 nucleotides: TGTGCCAGCATGTTCAGCGGGAGGGCCGGGACAGATACGCAGTATTTT. As protein: CASMFSGRAGTDTQYF.

The chain recombines TRBV9 with TRBJ2-7, with 9 bases that match TRBD2. V gave up 3 bases and J gave up 4 bases; unmatched junction bases: 8. Germline V CDR1 and CDR2: SGDLS, YYNGEE. CDR3 length equals 15 residues. The CDR3 DNA follows: TGTGCCAGCAGCGACTCTAAGACTAGCGGTTACGAGCAGTACTTC. Its protein product is CASSDSKTSGYEQYF.